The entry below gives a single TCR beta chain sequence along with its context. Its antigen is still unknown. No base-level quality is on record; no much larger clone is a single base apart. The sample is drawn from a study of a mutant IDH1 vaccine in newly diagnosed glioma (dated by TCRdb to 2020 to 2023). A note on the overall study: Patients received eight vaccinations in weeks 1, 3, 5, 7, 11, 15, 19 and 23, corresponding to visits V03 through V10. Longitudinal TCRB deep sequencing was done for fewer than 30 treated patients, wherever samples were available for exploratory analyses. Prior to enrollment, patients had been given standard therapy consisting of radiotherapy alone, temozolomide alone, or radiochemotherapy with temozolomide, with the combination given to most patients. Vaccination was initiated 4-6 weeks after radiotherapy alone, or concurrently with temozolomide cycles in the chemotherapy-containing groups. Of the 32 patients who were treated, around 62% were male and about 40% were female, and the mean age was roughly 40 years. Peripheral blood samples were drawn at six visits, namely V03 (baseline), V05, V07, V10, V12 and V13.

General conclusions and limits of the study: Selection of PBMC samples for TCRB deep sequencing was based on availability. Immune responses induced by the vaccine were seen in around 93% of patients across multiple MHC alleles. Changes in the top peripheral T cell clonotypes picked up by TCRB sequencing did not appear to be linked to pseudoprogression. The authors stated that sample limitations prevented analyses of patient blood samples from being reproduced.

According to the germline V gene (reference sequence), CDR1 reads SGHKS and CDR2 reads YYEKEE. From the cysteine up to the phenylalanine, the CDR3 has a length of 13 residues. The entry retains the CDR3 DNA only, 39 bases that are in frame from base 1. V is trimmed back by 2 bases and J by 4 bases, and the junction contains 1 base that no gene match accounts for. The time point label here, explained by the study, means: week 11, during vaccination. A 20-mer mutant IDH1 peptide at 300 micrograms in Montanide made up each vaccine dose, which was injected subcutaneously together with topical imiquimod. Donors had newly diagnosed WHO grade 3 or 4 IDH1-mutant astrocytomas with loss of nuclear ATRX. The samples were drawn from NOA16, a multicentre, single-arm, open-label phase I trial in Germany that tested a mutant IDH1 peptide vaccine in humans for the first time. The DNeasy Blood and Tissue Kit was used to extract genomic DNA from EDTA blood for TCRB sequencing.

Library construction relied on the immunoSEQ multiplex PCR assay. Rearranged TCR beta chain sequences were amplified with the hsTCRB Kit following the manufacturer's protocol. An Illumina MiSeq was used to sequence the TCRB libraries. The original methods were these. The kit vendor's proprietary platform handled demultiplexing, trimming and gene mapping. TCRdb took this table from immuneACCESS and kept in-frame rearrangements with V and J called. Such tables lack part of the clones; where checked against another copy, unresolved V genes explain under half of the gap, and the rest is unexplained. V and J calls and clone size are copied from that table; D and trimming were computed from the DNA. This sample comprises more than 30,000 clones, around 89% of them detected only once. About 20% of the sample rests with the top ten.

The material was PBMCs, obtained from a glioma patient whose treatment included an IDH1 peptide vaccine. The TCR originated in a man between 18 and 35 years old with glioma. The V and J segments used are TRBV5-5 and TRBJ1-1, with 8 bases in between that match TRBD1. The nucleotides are TGTGCCAGCAGCTTCGACAGGGGCACTGAAGCTTTCTTT. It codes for CASSFDRGTEAFF.